The 18 T cell receptor beta chains reported below all come from one sample, sequenced in a study of CD8+CD57+ T cells in acquired aplastic anemia. Only patients with CD8+CD57+ cell expansion on flow cytometry were chosen for sequencing. The use of genomic DNA as template underpinned the TCR beta VDJ and CDR3 profiling. TCRdb reprocessed the reads with MiXCR, giving one entry per CDR3 protein. This sample has 150,000 to 200,000 distinct CDR3 sequences, with around 43% found just once. The sample taken for sequencing was sorted CD4+, CD8+, or CD8+CD57+ T cells (not recorded which) from PBMCs. The receptors here all came from a human donor with aplastic anemia.

This clonotype was detected ten times or more. The chain is built from TRBV30 and TRBJ1-1, with a weak D call TRBD1 (5 bases). The germline gives CDR1 GTSNPN, CDR2 SVGIG (reference sequence). The ends were cut back, 0 bases at V and 2 bases at J, with 7 bases in the middle. The CDR3 covers 13 residues. The CDR3 loop reads CAWSVQGNTEAFF. The CDR3 nucleotides read TGTGCCTGGAGTGTCCAGGGTAACACTGAAGCTTTCTTT.

This sequence joins TRBV5-1 and TRBJ2-5; D is ambiguous. V shed 0 bases and J shed 1 base, with 13 bases lying between them. The germline gives CDR1 SGHRS, CDR2 YFSETQ. The length of the CDR3 is 16 residues. For the CDR3, the DNA is TGCGCCAGCAGCTTGGGGACCAGCATAGGCCAAGAGACCCAGTACTTC. The encoded protein is CASSLGTSIGQETQYF.

To note about this clonotype: A much larger clone is a single base away; this may be a read error. The V call is TRBV5-1, the J call TRBJ1-4; TRBD1 is a possible D gene (6 bases). The CDR3 runs 15 residues. In germline, CDR1 is SGHRS, CDR2 YFSETQ. With 5 bases removed from V and 4 bases from J, the gap between germline ends came to 15 bases. CDR3 bases: TGCGCCAGCAGTCAACAACAGGGCAGTAATGAAAAACTGTTTTTT. Translation: CASSQQQGSNEKLFF.

The chain links TRBV7-9 to TRBJ1-5, with D unresolved. The CDR3 length is 14 residues. Germline V lookup: CDR1 SEHNR, CDR2 FQNEAQ (reference sequence). The V gene lost 4 bases and the J gene lost 3 bases, with 10 bases spanning the gap. The CDR3 DNA sequence: TGTGCCAGCAGCTGGAGTAGCGACAATCAGCCCCAGCATTTT. It specifies CASSWSSDNQPQHF.

This clonotype was counted between two and nine times. A junction boundary mismatches the germline segment, possibly from a read error. The gene calls are TRBV10-3 and TRBJ2-7; D assignment may be TRBD1 or TRBD2 (5 bases each). The CDR3 covers 13 residues. The germline V gene encodes CDR1 ENHRY and CDR2 SYGVKD. This chain's CDR3 is CATSDQGRYEQYF. The CDR3 DNA sequence: TGTGCCACCAGTGATCAGGGACGATACGAGCAGTACTTC.

This clonotype was picked up one time. Written as DNA, the CDR3 is TGTGCCACCAGAGCCAGCCAAGAGACCCAGTACTTC. Translation gives CATRASQETQYF. The chain uses TRBV24-1 and TRBJ2-5; D unclear. Germline V gene sequence: CDR1 KGHDR, CDR2 SFDVKD. The CDR3 is made up of 12 amino acids. Trimming left V 7 bases short and J 1 base short, with 6 bases between.

About this clonotype itself: Its ends do not fully match the called genes, so a read error is possible. The rearrangement joins TRBV19 to TRBJ1-2; D gene ambiguous. CDR3 length equals 13 residues. Germline V CDR1 and CDR2: LNHDA, SQIVND (reference sequence). The CDR3, as DNA: TGTGCCAGTAGTATCGCAGGTGCCTATGGCCACACCTTC. This codes for CASSIAGAYGHTF.

V gene TRBV5-4 combines with J gene TRBJ1-2, with D tentatively TRBD1 (5 bases). The CDR3 is 12 residues long. Germline CDR1 SGHNT, CDR2 YYREEE (reference sequence). Trimming left V 8 bases short and J 2 bases short, with 10 bases between. The CDR3 bases are TGTGCCAGTGGACATGCGAACTATGGCTACACCTTC. Translation gives CASGHANYGYTF. Supplemented by reference TRBV5-4 and TRBJ1-2, the full variable domain reads ETGVTQSPTHLIKTRGQQVTLRCSSQSGHNTVSWYQQALGQGPQFIFQYYREEENGRGNFPPRFSGLQFPNYSSELNVNALELDDSALYLCASGHANYGYTFGSGTRLTVV.

This chain joins TRBV29-1 and TRBJ1-2, with D uncertain. The CDR3 sequence is 11 residues long. V was cut by 7 bases and J by 4 bases, with 10 bases left in between. Germline V gives CDR1 SQVTM, CDR2 ANQGSEA. The CDR3 coding sequence is TGCAGCGGGAACCTTCTCTATGGCTACACCTTC. This gives the protein CSGNLLYGYTF.

The chain joins TRBV10-1 to TRBJ2-7; D assignment may be TRBD1 or TRBD2 (5 bases each). Germline assignment: CDR1 WNHNN and CDR2 SYGVQD (reference sequence). Trimming pared 3 bases from V and 3 bases from J, leaving 12 bases between. This CDR3 region has 14 residues. The DNA for the CDR3 is TGCGCCAGCAGTGACAGGGAGTCCCTCTACGAGCAGTACTTC. Amino acid sequence: CASSDRESLYEQYF.

This clonotype was recorded at least ten times. V usage is TRBV29-1 and J usage is TRBJ2-1; 8 nucleotides line up with TRBD2. V lost 7 bases and J lost 4; bases outside the gene matches: 21. CDR3 length: 18 residues. CDR1 is SQVTM and CDR2 is ANQGSEA in the germline V gene. CDR3 sequence: CSAKWNRDLAGPYNEQFF. DNA of the CDR3: TGCAGCGCTAAGTGGAACCGAGACCTAGCGGGCCCGTACAATGAGCAGTTCTTC.

Only a few counts were recorded for this clonotype. The rearrangement uses TRBV7-9 and TRBJ2-1; TRBD2 matches 9 bases. CDR1 SEHNR and CDR2 FQNEAQ come from the germline V gene (reference sequence). With V trimmed by 6 bases and J by 9 bases, 9 bases remained unmatched. The CDR3 has 14 residues. The CDR3 nucleotides are TGTGCCAGCAGGGCGGGAGGGGGGGATGTTGAGCAGTTCTTC. This codes for CASRAGGGDVEQFF.

The chain recombines TRBV4-1 with TRBJ2-3, with TRBD2 matching over 11 bases. Germline values: CDR1 MGHRA, CDR2 YSYEKL. The CDR3 runs 18 residues. V was clipped by 2 bases and J by 6 bases; unmatched bases: 13. In DNA, the CDR3 is TGCGCCAGCAGCCAATCCGACCTTAGCGGGGGGGCCGGTGATACGCAGTATTTT. Translated: CASSQSDLSGGAGDTQYF.

The rearrangement uses TRBV25-1 and TRBJ2-7; maybe TRBD1 (6 bases). The germline V and J ends were trimmed by 6 bases and 1 base, with 16 bases remaining between them. Germline V gene data show CDR1 as MGHDK and CDR2 as SYGVNS. CDR3 length: 15 residues. The CDR3 region is CASSASRTESYEQYF. As DNA, the CDR3 is TGTGCCAGCAGCGCCAGCAGGACAGAATCCTACGAGCAGTACTTC.

The chain combines TRBV20-1 with TRBJ2-7, with TRBD2 identical over 8 bases. Germline assignment: CDR1 DFQATT and CDR2 SNEGSKA (reference sequence). Unmatched junction bases numbered 10, after V lost 3 bases and J lost 6 bases. This CDR3 comprises 14 residues. CDR3 sequence: CSARARGGLGEQYF. The CDR3 DNA reads as TGCAGTGCTAGGGCCCGGGGGGGTCTCGGCGAGCAGTACTTC.

The chain employs TRBV18 and TRBJ2-7; D might be TRBD2 (5 bases). The length of the CDR3 is 14 residues. The V and J ends lost 4 bases and 1 base respectively, with 11 bases between them. The germline V gene has CDR1 KGHSH and CDR2 LQKENI. CDR3 residues: CASSLRTDSYEQYV. The CDR3 nucleotides are TGTGCCAGCTCACTGCGGACTGATTCCTACGAGCAGTACGTC.

The chain has TRBV19 and TRBJ1-5; tentatively, D is TRBD2 (6 bases). Near its end, the DNA agrees better with TRBJ2-3, so the J call may be wrong. The CDR3 totals 15 residues. Germline CDR1 is LNHDA and CDR2 is SQIVND (reference sequence). CDR3 protein: CASSDSGGVNQPQYF. In nucleotides, the CDR3 is TGTGCCAGTAGTGATAGTGGCGGGGTCAATCAGCCCCAGTATTTT.

This clonotype was observed a handful of times. The chain employs TRBV4-1 and TRBJ1-1; no clear D gene. This CDR3 spans 16 amino acids. V was trimmed by 1 base and J by 0 bases, leaving 12 bases between them. The germline CDR1 and CDR2 sequences are MGHRA and YSYEKL. The CDR3 DNA is TGCGCCAGCAGCCAAGTAGGGTCCATAATGAACACTGAAGCTTTCTTT. Translation: CASSQVGSIMNTEAFF.